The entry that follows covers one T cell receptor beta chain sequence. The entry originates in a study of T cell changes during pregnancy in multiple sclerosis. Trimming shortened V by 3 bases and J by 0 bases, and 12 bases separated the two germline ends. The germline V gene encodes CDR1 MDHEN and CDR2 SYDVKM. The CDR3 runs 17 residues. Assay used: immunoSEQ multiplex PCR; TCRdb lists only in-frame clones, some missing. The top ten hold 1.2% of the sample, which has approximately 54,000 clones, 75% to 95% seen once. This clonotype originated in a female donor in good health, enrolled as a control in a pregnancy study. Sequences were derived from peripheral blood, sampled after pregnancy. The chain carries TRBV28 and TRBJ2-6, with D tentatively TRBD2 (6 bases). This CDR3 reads CASSFSGRHSGANVLTF. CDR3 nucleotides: TGTGCCAGCAGTTTTAGCGGTCGACACTCTGGGGCCAACGTCCTGACTTTC.